The 20 T cell receptor beta chains given below trace back to one sample, sequenced in a study of molecular identifiers for immune sequencing clone quantification. TCRdb processed the PCR reads anew with MiXCR; each CDR3 protein has one entry. Of over 550,000 distinct CDR3 sequences listed, 25% were seen once; the top ten hold 0.75% to 0.8%. Input material: naive CD8+ T cells from blood, with Jurkat cell RNA spiked in. Subset indicated: FACS-sorted CD8+CD4-CCR7+CD45RA+ naive T cells. These TCRs come from a human donor in good health. Some libraries in this study had Jurkat cell RNA spiked in.

This clonotype was detected many times. V gene TRBV7-3 combines with J gene TRBJ2-3, with unresolved D. V was pared by 6 bases and J by 2 bases, with 9 bases between. The CDR3 extends over 13 amino acids. CDR1 and CDR2 from the germline V gene are SGHTA and FQGTGA. In DNA form, the CDR3 reads TGTGCCAGCAGGCGAGAAAACACAGATACGCAGTATTTT. This encodes CASRRENTDTQYF.

Ten or more counts support this clonotype. The rearrangement uses TRBV20-1 and TRBJ2-4; 10 positions agree with TRBD1. J was trimmed by 6 bases and V by 0 bases; bases with no gene match: 5. CDR3 size: 15 residues. In germline, CDR1 is DFQATT, CDR2 SNEGSKA (reference sequence). The CDR3, as DNA: TGCAGTGCTAGAGACGGGACAGGGGCGAGAAACATTCAGTACTTC. Protein sequence: CSARDGTGARNIQYF.

This clonotype was recorded many times. The chain recombines TRBV4-3 with TRBJ2-7; D unresolved. The CDR3 contains 13 residues. Trimming took off 0 bases at V and 0 bases at J, with 3 bases between the two ends. Germline-derived CDR1 and CDR2 are LGHNA and YSLEER. The CDR3 nucleotides read TGCGCCAGCAGCCAAGACAGCTCCTACGAGCAGTACTTC. Its protein is CASSQDSSYEQYF.

Worth noting for this clonotype: Germline and junction disagree at one end, which may indicate a read error. The DNA for the CDR3 is TGTGCGAGCAGTTACCACCGGGACGGGAGCTCCTACGAGCAGTACTTC. Translating gives CASSYHRDGSSYEQYF. The V and J genes are TRBV6-2 or TRBV6-3 and TRBJ2-7, with D possibly TRBD2 on 6 matching bases. Germline-derived CDR1 and CDR2 are MNHEY and SVGEGT. The CDR3 is made up of 16 amino acids.

The chain links TRBV2 to TRBJ2-1; D tentatively fits TRBD1 or TRBD2 (5 bases each). Trimming took off 2 bases at V and 12 bases at J, with 17 bases between the two ends. The germline gives CDR1 SNHLY, CDR2 FYNNEI. This CDR3 comprises 14 residues. The CDR3 sequence: CASSELQGRGGQFF. DNA for the CDR3: TGTGCCAGCAGTGAATTGCAGGGCCGGGGTGGGCAGTTCTTC.

On this clonotype: A much larger clone differs from this one at a single base, so this may be a read error. The chain combines TRBV13 with TRBJ2-4; D gene ambiguous. CDR3 size: 13 residues. V was pared by 0 bases and J by 9 bases, with 9 bases between. Germline CDR1 PRHDT, CDR2 FYEKMQ (reference sequence). The CDR3 region is CASSLGDAGIQYF. In DNA, the CDR3 is TGTGCCAGCAGCTTAGGGGACGCCGGCATTCAGTACTTC.

The V and J genes are TRBV10-3 and TRBJ1-1, with D tentatively TRBD1 (5 bases). V lost 7 bases, J lost 6 bases, and 12 bases lay in between. The germline CDR1 and CDR2 sequences are ENHRY and SYGVKD. The CDR3 is 12 residues long. CDR3 sequence reads: CAIKGGDPEAFF. The CDR3 bases are TGTGCCATCAAGGGAGGGGATCCTGAAGCTTTCTTT.

This chain links TRBV30 with TRBJ1-1; D gene unclear. CDR3 size: 14 residues. V was shortened by 3 bases and J by 5 bases, with 16 bases between the two germline ends. Germline assignment: CDR1 GTSNPN and CDR2 SVGIG (reference sequence). CDR3 residues: CAWSLSGLATEAFF. CDR3 bases: TGTGCCTGGAGCTTATCCGGGCTAGCTACTGAAGCTTTCTTT.

There are a few counts of this clonotype. The J gene is TRBJ1-1, the V gene TRBV6-6, with unresolved D. Trimming stripped 2 bases from V and 3 bases from J, with 4 bases between. Germline assignment: CDR1 MNHNY and CDR2 SVGAGI (reference sequence). CDR3 length: 12 residues. DNA of the CDR3: TGTGCCAGCAGTTACCCTTACACTGAAGCTTTCTTT. This encodes CASSYPYTEAFF.

In its sample, this clonotype was seen many times. This chain connects TRBV4-3 to TRBJ1-5; D gene ambiguous. V lost 0 bases to trimming and J lost 0 bases, with 6 bases between them. CDR3 size: 15 residues. Germline CDR1 reads LGHNA; CDR2 reads YSLEER. DNA for the CDR3: TGCGCCAGCAGCCAAGAACTCAGTAGCAATCAGCCCCAGCATTTT. It translates to CASSQELSSNQPQHF.

This clonotype was seen a few times. This chain uses TRBV7-9 with TRBJ1-4, with 7 positions matching TRBD1. Germline assignment: CDR1 SEHNR and CDR2 FQNEAQ (reference sequence). This CDR3 has 17 amino acids. The V gene end was trimmed by 5 bases and the J gene end by 5 bases; junction bases not matched to a gene: 14. The CDR3: CASSDQSLGQINEKLFF. CDR3 nucleotide sequence: TGTGCCAGCAGCGACCAGAGCTTGGGACAGATCAATGAAAAACTGTTTTTT.

This clonotype occurred a few times. The chain combines TRBV4-3 with TRBJ1-6; possibly TRBD1 for D (5 bases). The germline V and J ends were trimmed by 0 bases and 0 bases, with 6 bases remaining between them. CDR1 LGHNA and CDR2 YSLEER come from the germline V gene. CDR3 length: 16 residues. The DNA of the CDR3 is TGCGCCAGCAGCCAAGAGGGACTCTCCTATAATTCACCCCTCCACTTT. It specifies CASSQEGLSYNSPLHF.

This clonotype appeared a single time. This clone may be a read error of a much larger clone one base away. The V and J genes are TRBV29-1 and TRBJ2-7; perhaps TRBD2 as D (5 bases). Per germline, CDR1 SQVTM and CDR2 ANQGSEA. This CDR3 contains 12 residues. V was shortened by 4 bases and J by 3 bases, with 10 bases between the two germline ends. CDR3 in amino acids: CSVAPGIYEQYF. The CDR3 nucleotides read TGCAGCGTTGCTCCGGGGATCTACGAGCAGTACTTC.

Many counts were recorded for this clonotype. The chain links TRBV4-1 to TRBJ2-7, with a possible D match to TRBD2 (6 bases). V was clipped by 1 base and J by 5 bases, with 12 bases between them. CDR3 length equals 14 residues. From germline, CDR1 is MGHRA and CDR2 YSYEKL. In DNA, the CDR3 is TGCGCCAGCAGCCAAGGCGGGGCGAGTAACGAGCAGTACTTC. Translated: CASSQGGASNEQYF.

This clonotype was counted many times. CDR3: CSAVGTENTEAFF. The CDR3 DNA sequence: TGCAGTGCGGTCGGGACAGAAAACACTGAAGCTTTCTTT. The chain employs TRBV20-1 and TRBJ1-1; TRBD1 aligns across 7 bases. Trimming cost V 6 bases and J 2 bases; bases outside gene matches: 6. The germline gives CDR1 DFQATT, CDR2 SNEGSKA (reference sequence). This CDR3 has 13 residues.

This sequence joins TRBV10-2 and TRBJ1-1; maybe TRBD1 (5 bases). CDR1 is WSHSY, CDR2 SAAADI, per germline. The ends were cut back, 8 bases at V and 5 bases at J, with 12 bases in the middle. There are 12 residues in the CDR3. In nucleotides, the CDR3 is TGCGCCAGCGGGGGGTGGATTACTGAAGCTTTCTTT. Encoded protein: CASGGWITEAFF.

This clonotype has just a few counts. The chain uses TRBV12-3 or TRBV12-4 and TRBJ2-3; 7 positions match TRBD1. The CDR3 length is 15 residues. V gave up 2 bases and J gave up 3 bases; unmatched junction bases: 5. Here the CDR3 reads CASSLLQGVTDTQYF. The CDR3 region has the DNA TGTGCCAGCAGTTTATTGCAGGGGGTGACAGATACGCAGTATTTT.

Many counts were recorded for this clonotype. J is TRBJ2-2 and V is TRBV7-9, with TRBD2 as a possible D gene (6 bases). The CDR3 runs to 16 residues. Trimming cost V 5 bases and J 1 base, with 14 bases left between them. Germline CDR1 reads SEHNR; CDR2 reads FQNEAQ (reference sequence). The CDR3 sequence: CASSGAGTLNTGELFF. CDR3 DNA: TGTGCCAGCAGCGGCGCCGGGACTTTGAACACCGGGGAGCTGTTTTTT.

This clonotype has at least ten counts. The CDR3 nucleotides read TGCGCCAGCAGCCAAGATTATGCGGTTAATGAGCAGTTCTTC. It codes for CASSQDYAVNEQFF. V usage is TRBV4-3 and J usage is TRBJ2-1; no clear D. The CDR3 covers 14 residues. Trimming stripped 0 bases from V and 7 bases from J, with 10 bases between. Germline V lookup: CDR1 LGHNA, CDR2 YSLEER.

This chain uses TRBV29-1 with TRBJ2-1; D is uncertain. The CDR3 spans 14 residues. With 0 bases removed from V and 3 bases from J, the gap between germline ends came to 9 bases. CDR1 and CDR2 from the germline V gene are SQVTM and ANQGSEA. The chain's CDR3 is CSVEDLEYYNEQFF. CDR3 nucleotide sequence: TGCAGCGTTGAAGATTTGGAATACTACAATGAGCAGTTCTTC.